The clone carrying this TCR beta chain came up many times. This entry belongs to a study of T cells after yellow fever vaccination. TCRdb redid the calling of the 5' RACE reads with MiXCR, one entry per CDR3 protein. Altogether nearly 300,000 distinct CDR3 sequences are present, less than 9.5% being singletons, with the ten largest covering about 3.7%. Per the germline V gene, CDR1 is SGHTA and CDR2 is FQGNSA. This CDR3 has 13 residues. V was clipped by 2 bases and J by 5 bases, with 9 bases between them. This clonotype was obtained from a young man who received the YFV17D yellow fever vaccine. The source material was CD4+ T cells sorted from PBMCs, sampled 5 days after the yellow fever booster vaccination. J is TRBJ1-2 and V is TRBV7-2, with D uncertain. The CDR3 nucleotides are TGTGCCAGCAGCTTATGGGCAGCGTATGGCTACACCTTC. This gives the protein CASSLWAAYGYTF.